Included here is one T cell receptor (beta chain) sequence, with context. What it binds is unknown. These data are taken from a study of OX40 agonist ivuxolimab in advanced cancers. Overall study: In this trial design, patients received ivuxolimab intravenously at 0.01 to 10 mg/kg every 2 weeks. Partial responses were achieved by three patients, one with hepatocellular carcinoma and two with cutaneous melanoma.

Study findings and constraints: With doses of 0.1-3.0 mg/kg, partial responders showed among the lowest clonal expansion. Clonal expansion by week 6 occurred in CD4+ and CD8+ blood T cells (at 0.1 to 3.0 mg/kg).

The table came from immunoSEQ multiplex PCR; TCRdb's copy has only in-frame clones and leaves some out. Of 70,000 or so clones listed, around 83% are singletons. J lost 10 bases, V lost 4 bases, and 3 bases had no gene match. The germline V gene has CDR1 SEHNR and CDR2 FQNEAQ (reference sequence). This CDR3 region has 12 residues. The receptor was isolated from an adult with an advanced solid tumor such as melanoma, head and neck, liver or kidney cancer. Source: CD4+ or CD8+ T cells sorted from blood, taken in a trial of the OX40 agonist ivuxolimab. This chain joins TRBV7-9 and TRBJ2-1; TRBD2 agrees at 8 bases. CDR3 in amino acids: CASSSGGGEQFF. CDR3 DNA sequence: TGTGCCAGCAGCTCCGGGGGGGGAGAGCAGTTCTTC.